This TCR beta chain was sequenced during a study of T cells in localized non-small cell lung cancer. Sequenced by immunoSEQ multiplex PCR; TCRdb stores in-frame clones only, minus some. The sample has about 13,000 clones, roughly 30% seen once; the top ten hold roughly 7.2%. The V end was cut by 4 bases, the J end by 11 bases, with 10 bases between. The CDR3 spans 11 residues. This clone came up once. This TCR was sampled from a female donor of 60 years or more with stage I lung adenocarcinoma. The V and J genes are TRBV6-7 and TRBJ2-3; D gene ambiguous. TRBV6-7 belongs to the ORF category, with a function that is uncertain. Sequenced material: lung tumor tissue, taken before any cancer treatment. The CDR3 nucleotides read TGTGCCAGCAGTTCCTCCTATATGCAGTATTTT. Its protein product is CASSSSYMQYF.